Below, 30 T cell receptor beta chains from the same sample are listed, as sequenced in a study of glioma-infiltrating T cells after dendritic cell vaccination. Measured with immunoSEQ multiplex PCR; TCRdb has only the in-frame clones, and not every one. The sample has tens of thousands of clones, about 84% seen once. The sample here was blood, taken before dendritic cell vaccination. The source is a human donor with glioblastoma.

CDR3 sequence: CASSLAVDRATDTQYF. In DNA form, the CDR3 reads TGTGCCAGCAGCTTAGCGGTCGACAGGGCCACAGATACGCAGTATTTT. The chain has TRBV7-9 and TRBJ2-3, with 7 bases identical to TRBD1. Germline trimming cut 0 bases from V and 2 bases from J; bases unmatched to any gene: 5. CDR1 and CDR2 (germline): SEHNR, FQNEAQ (reference sequence). This CDR3 is 16 amino acids long.

This rearrangement joins TRBV30 to TRBJ2-5, with 7 bases matching TRBD2. In germline, CDR1 is GTSNPN, CDR2 SVGIG (reference sequence). V gave up 2 bases and J gave up 2 bases; unmatched junction bases: 8. The CDR3 has 15 amino acids. The CDR3 nucleotides are TGTGCCTGGAGTACCCCAGCGGGGTTACAAGAGACCCAGTACTTC. The encoded protein is CAWSTPAGLQETQYF.

This chain joins TRBV10-3 and TRBJ1-1; 8 nucleotides line up with TRBD1. Trimming at V came to 2 bases and at J to 3 bases, leaving 11 bases not matched to a gene. The CDR3 has 17 residues. Germline-derived CDR1 and CDR2 are ENHRY and SYGVKD. The CDR3 DNA is TGTGCCATCAGTGAGGGAATGGGACAGGCCTCGGACACTGAAGCTTTCTTT. Amino acids: CAISEGMGQASDTEAFF.

The CDR3: CASSVVGEVRYTF. The CDR3, as DNA: TGTGCCAGCAGCGTAGTAGGGGAGGTCCGCTACACCTTC. The chain combines TRBV9 with TRBJ1-2; D might be TRBD1 (5 bases). Trimming took 0 bases from V and 9 from J, leaving 12 bases between them. Per the germline V gene, CDR1 is SGDLS and CDR2 is YYNGEE. CDR3 length: 13 amino acids. The complete variable domain, with remaining parts taken from reference TRBV9 and TRBJ1-2, reads DSGVTQTPKHLITATGQRVTLRCSPRSGDLSVYWYQQSLDQGLQFLIQYYNGEERAKGNILERFSAQQFPDLHSELNLSSLELGDSALYFCASSVVGEVRYTFGSGTRLTVV.

This clone has a single count. The chain combines TRBV11-2 with TRBJ2-3; D is possibly TRBD2 (7 bases). The germline V gene encodes CDR1 SGHAT and CDR2 FQNNGV. V lost 2 bases and J lost 1, with 10 bases in between. The CDR3 extends over 15 amino acids. CDR3 DNA: TGTGCCAGCAGCTTACGGGGGGCGGGCACAGATACGCAGTATTTT. As protein: CASSLRGAGTDTQYF.

V and J are TRBV2 and TRBJ1-5, with D uncertain. CDR3 length equals 15 residues. The V end lost 4 bases, the J end lost 0 bases, and 10 bases lay between the germline ends. Per the germline V gene, CDR1 is SNHLY and CDR2 is FYNNEI. The CDR3 coding sequence is TGTGCCAGCAGTGGGGAGGGATCTAGCAATCAGCCCCAGCATTTT. This gives the protein CASSGEGSSNQPQHF.

The chain links TRBV29-1 to TRBJ2-7; possible D gene TRBD2, 6 bases. This CDR3 is 13 amino acids long. Germline loops: CDR1 SQVTM, CDR2 ANQGSEA. V gave up 4 bases and J gave up 0 bases, with 10 bases separating them. CDR3 coding DNA: TGCAGCGTTGGCGGGACGAGCTCCTACGAGCAGTACTTC. Its protein product is CSVGGTSSYEQYF.

This rearrangement joins TRBV19 to TRBJ1-2, with 8 bases matching TRBD1. With V trimmed by 6 bases and J by 8 bases, 8 bases remained unmatched. The germline V gene has CDR1 LNHDA and CDR2 SQIVND (reference sequence). The CDR3 is made up of 13 amino acids. The CDR3: CASRPDRGGGYTF. For the CDR3, the DNA is TGTGCCAGTAGGCCCGACAGGGGTGGCGGCTACACCTTC.

The V call is TRBV27, the J call TRBJ1-2; D not certain. Germline assignment: CDR1 MNHEY and CDR2 SMNVEV (reference sequence). Trimming took 4 bases from V and 0 from J, leaving 3 bases between them. CDR3 length equals 12 residues. Here the CDR3 DNA reads TGTGCCAGCAGTTCTTCTAACTATGGCTACACCTTC. This codes for CASSSSNYGYTF.

The V gene is TRBV29-1, the J gene TRBJ2-1, with 11 bases aligning to TRBD1. This CDR3 contains 16 residues. Germline V gene data show CDR1 as SQVTM and CDR2 as ANQGSEA. The junction had 12 bases not matched to a gene; V was cut back by 7 bases and J by 4 bases. CDR3 loop: CSAYPTWDRGYNEQFF. The CDR3 DNA sequence: TGCAGCGCCTATCCCACTTGGGACAGGGGGTACAATGAGCAGTTCTTC.

The rearrangement uses TRBV6-7 and TRBJ1-5, with D tentatively TRBD1 (6 bases). TRBV6-7 is known as an ORF, though its function is uncertain. There are 15 residues in the CDR3. V gave up 4 bases and J gave up 3 bases, with 13 bases separating them. The CDR3 DNA reads as TGTGCCAGCAGTTGTACCACAGGGCACAATCAGCCCCAGCATTTT. This sequence encodes CASSCTTGHNQPQHF.

The chain links TRBV4-3 to TRBJ2-3, with D possibly being TRBD1 (6 bases). The CDR3 totals 16 residues. Germline V CDR1 and CDR2: LGHNA, YSLEER. Trimming left V 0 bases short and J 1 base short, with 11 bases between. In nucleotides, the CDR3 is TGCGCCAGCAGCCAAGAGGCAGGGGACCGCACAGATACGCAGTATTTT. It yields the protein CASSQEAGDRTDTQYF.

In its sample, this clone was seen a few times. J is TRBJ1-3 and V is TRBV2; D is possibly TRBD1 (6 bases). This CDR3 contains 13 residues. The germline gives CDR1 SNHLY, CDR2 FYNNEI. The V end lost 3 bases, the J end lost 4 bases, and 7 bases lay between the germline ends. Written as DNA, the CDR3 is TGTGCCAGCAGTGACCAGGGGGGAAACACCATATATTTT. Its protein is CASSDQGGNTIYF.

V is TRBV6-5 and J is TRBJ2-4; D is perhaps TRBD1 (5 bases). The CDR3 has 14 amino acids. The V and J ends lost 6 bases and 0 bases respectively, with 9 bases between them. From germline, CDR1 is MNHEY and CDR2 SVGAGI. CDR3 sequence reads: CASSRDLAKNIQYF. The DNA for the CDR3 is TGTGCCAGCAGCAGGGATTTAGCCAAAAACATTCAGTACTTC.

The chain has TRBV2 and TRBJ2-1; 9 bases fit TRBD2. The CDR3 is 14 residues long. Trimming cost V 1 base and J 8 bases; bases outside gene matches: 3. Germline CDR1 reads SNHLY; CDR2 reads FYNNEI. Written as DNA, the CDR3 is TGTGCCAGCAGTGAAGGCGGGACTAGCTATGAGCAGTTCTTC. It yields the protein CASSEGGTSYEQFF.

This chain links TRBV7-2 with TRBJ2-3, with D uncertain. The germline V gene has CDR1 SGHTA and CDR2 FQGNSA. The CDR3 runs to 12 residues. V lost 5 bases to trimming and J lost 6 bases, with 9 bases between them. The CDR3 loop reads CASSRLGDTQYF. The CDR3 DNA reads TGTGCCAGCAGCAGGCTAGGTGATACGCAGTATTTT.

The genes are TRBV10-3 and TRBJ2-4; 7 nucleotides agree with TRBD1. CDR1 is ENHRY, CDR2 SYGVKD, per germline. Unmatched junction bases numbered 11, after V lost 4 bases and J lost 8 bases. The CDR3 has 15 amino acids. The CDR3 region has the DNA TGTGCCATCAGTGGGGGGACAGCTGACCCAGACATTCAGTACTTC. Amino acid sequence: CAISGGTADPDIQYF.

The J gene is TRBJ2-7, the V gene TRBV29-1, with unresolved D. V was clipped by 3 bases and J by 5 bases, with 2 bases between them. The CDR3 runs 9 residues. From germline, CDR1 is SQVTM and CDR2 ANQGSEA. The DNA of the CDR3 is TGCAGCGTTGACGACGAGCAGTACTTC. It translates to CSVDDEQYF.

V is TRBV10-3 and J is TRBJ2-3; no clear D. Germline loops: CDR1 ENHRY, CDR2 SYGVKD. Trimming shortened V by 3 bases and J by 2 bases, and 12 bases separated the two germline ends. The CDR3 covers 15 residues. CDR3: CAISDDRQPTDTQYF. The CDR3 bases are TGTGCCATCAGTGACGATCGACAACCCACAGATACGCAGTATTTT.

The rearrangement joins TRBV7-2 to TRBJ1-6; TRBD1 might be the D (6 bases). V was trimmed by 5 bases and J by 9 bases, leaving 17 bases between them. The CDR3 spans 15 residues. Germline V gives CDR1 SGHTA, CDR2 FQGNSA. The CDR3 reads CASSPQTGSVSPLHF. The CDR3 bases are TGTGCCAGCAGCCCCCAGACAGGTTCTGTTTCACCCCTCCACTTT.

This clone has only one observation. This sequence joins TRBV5-1 and TRBJ2-3, with 7 positions matching TRBD1. CDR1 SGHRS and CDR2 YFSETQ come from the germline V gene. The CDR3 runs to 13 residues. Trimming removed 7 bases from V and 4 bases from J; junction bases left unmatched: 6. The CDR3, as DNA: TGCGCCAGCGGAACTCAGGGGGCAGATACGCAGTATTTT. Its protein product is CASGTQGADTQYF.

V is TRBV4-3 and J is TRBJ1-5, with D possibly being TRBD1 (5 bases). In germline, CDR1 is LGHNA, CDR2 YSLEER. The V gene lost 0 bases and the J gene lost 6 bases, with 12 bases spanning the gap. This CDR3 has 15 residues. The CDR3, as DNA: TGCGCCAGCAGCCAAGATCTAGGGGCAAGTCAGCCCCAGCATTTT. It is translated as CASSQDLGASQPQHF.

This rearrangement joins TRBV6-5 to TRBJ2-4; 7 nucleotides align to TRBD1. The CDR3 consists of 13 residues. Germline assignment: CDR1 MNHEY and CDR2 SVGAGI. V gave up 2 bases and J gave up 8 bases; unmatched junction bases: 3. DNA of the CDR3: TGTGCCAGCAGTTACCCGGGGACAGACATTCAGTACTTC. Protein: CASSYPGTDIQYF.

The chain has TRBV13 and TRBJ2-7; 7 nucleotides match TRBD1. V shed 4 bases, J shed 4 bases, and the junction held 10 bases outside the gene matches. There are 15 residues in the CDR3. Germline V gives CDR1 PRHDT, CDR2 FYEKMQ (reference sequence). In DNA form, the CDR3 reads TGTGCCAGCAGCTCCCCACGGACAGGTTATTACGAGCAGTACTTC. Protein product: CASSSPRTGYYEQYF. The full variable domain, with the rest looked up from reference TRBV13 and TRBJ2-7, is AAGVIQSPRHLIKEKRETATLKCYPIPRHDTVYWYQQGPGQDPQFLISFYEKMQSDKGSIPDRFSAQQFSDYHSELNMSSLELGDSALYFCASSSPRTGYYEQYFGPGTRLTVT.

The chain is built from TRBV27 and TRBJ2-7, with 7 bases aligning to TRBD2. Germline-derived CDR1 and CDR2 are MNHEY and SMNVEV (reference sequence). The CDR3 has 15 amino acids. V lost 2 bases and J lost 2; bases outside the gene matches: 6. CDR3 in amino acids: CASSLNSGFTYEQYF. CDR3 DNA sequence: TGTGCCAGCAGTTTAAATAGCGGGTTCACCTACGAGCAGTACTTC.

The rearrangement joins TRBV11-2 to TRBJ1-6, with D possibly matching TRBD1 (5 bases). The CDR3 length is 16 residues. The germline CDR1 and CDR2 sequences are SGHAT and FQNNGV. V lost 3 bases and J 9 bases, leaving 18 bases between the germline ends. The CDR3 protein is CASSLGWGSRSSPLHF. As DNA, the CDR3 is TGTGCCAGCAGCTTGGGATGGGGCAGTCGTAGTTCACCCCTCCACTTT.

This clone was observed once. Here the CDR3 reads CASSSGTSGGAGQETQYF. As DNA, the CDR3 is TGTGCCAGTAGTTCGGGGACTAGCGGGGGGGCCGGGCAAGAGACCCAGTACTTC. V gene TRBV19 combines with J gene TRBJ2-5, with 16 bases fitting TRBD2. The CDR3 totals 18 residues. The V and J ends lost 5 bases and 2 bases, in that order; junction bases with no gene match: 8. CDR1 and CDR2 from the germline V gene are LNHDA and SQIVND (reference sequence). The whole variable domain, filled in from reference TRBV19 and TRBJ2-5, reads DGGITQSPKYLFRKEGQNVTLSCEQNLNHDAMYWYRQDPGQGLRLIYYSQIVNDFQKGDIAEGYSVSREKKESFPLTVTSAQKNPTAFYLCASSSGTSGGAGQETQYFGPGTRLLVL.

Written as DNA, the CDR3 is TGTGCCAGCAGCTTCGTGAAGGGGTCGACTAATGAAAAACTGTTTTTT. Translated, it gives CASSFVKGSTNEKLFF. The rearrangement joins TRBV7-9 to TRBJ1-4; D might be TRBD1 (5 bases). CDR3 length: 16 amino acids. Germline loops: CDR1 SEHNR, CDR2 FQNEAQ (reference sequence). V was pared by 3 bases and J by 2 bases, with 13 bases between.

V gene TRBV27 combines with J gene TRBJ1-6; D is possibly TRBD1 (6 bases). This CDR3 spans 16 amino acids. Germline loops: CDR1 MNHEY, CDR2 SMNVEV (reference sequence). V lost 6 bases and J lost 4, with 16 bases in between. The CDR3 nucleotides are TGTGCCAGCAGCCGGGCAGGGGCGGAGTATAATTCACCCCTCCACTTT. Translating it yields CASSRAGAEYNSPLHF.

V usage is TRBV11-2 and J usage is TRBJ1-1, with TRBD1 matching over 9 bases. Germline CDR1 reads SGHAT; CDR2 reads FQNNGV. V was pared by 6 bases and J by 6 bases, with 17 bases of the junction left unmatched. CDR3 size: 17 residues. The CDR3 loop reads CASRKTGTGFDGAEAFF. In nucleotides, the CDR3 is TGTGCCAGCAGAAAAACCGGGACAGGGTTCGACGGGGCTGAAGCTTTCTTT.